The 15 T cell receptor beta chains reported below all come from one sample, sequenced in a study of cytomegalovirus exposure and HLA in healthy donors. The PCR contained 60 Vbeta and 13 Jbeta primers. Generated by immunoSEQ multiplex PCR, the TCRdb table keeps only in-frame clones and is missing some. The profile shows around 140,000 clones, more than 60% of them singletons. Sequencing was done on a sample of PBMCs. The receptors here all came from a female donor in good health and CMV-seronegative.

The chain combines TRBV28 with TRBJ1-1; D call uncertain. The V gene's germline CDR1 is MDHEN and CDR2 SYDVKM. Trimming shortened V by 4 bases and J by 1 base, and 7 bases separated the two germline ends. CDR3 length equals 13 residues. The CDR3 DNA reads TGTGCCAGCAGTTCAGGAGGGAACACTGAAGCTTTCTTT. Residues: CASSSGGNTEAFF. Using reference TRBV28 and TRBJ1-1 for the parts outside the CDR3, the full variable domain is DVKVTQSSRYLVKRTGEKVFLECVQDMDHENMFWYRQDPGLGLRLIYFSYDVKMKEKGDIPEGYSVSREKKERFSLILESASTNQTSMYLCASSSGGNTEAFFGQGTRLTVV.

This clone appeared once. CDR3 bases: TGTGCCAGCTGGACAGGGTCCTATGGCTACACCTTC. This sequence encodes CASWTGSYGYTF. The rearrangement joins TRBV27 to TRBJ1-2; 8 bases agree with TRBD1. The CDR3 totals 12 residues. Losses at the gene ends were 8 bases for V and 4 bases for J; bases not matched to a gene: 3. From germline, CDR1 is MNHEY and CDR2 SMNVEV (reference sequence).

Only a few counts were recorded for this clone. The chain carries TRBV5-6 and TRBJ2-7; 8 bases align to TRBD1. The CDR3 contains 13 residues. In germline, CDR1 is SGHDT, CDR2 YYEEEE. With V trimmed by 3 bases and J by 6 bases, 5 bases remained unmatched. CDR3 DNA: TGTGCCAGCAGCTCTATGGACAGGGCCGAGCAGTACTTC. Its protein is CASSSMDRAEQYF.

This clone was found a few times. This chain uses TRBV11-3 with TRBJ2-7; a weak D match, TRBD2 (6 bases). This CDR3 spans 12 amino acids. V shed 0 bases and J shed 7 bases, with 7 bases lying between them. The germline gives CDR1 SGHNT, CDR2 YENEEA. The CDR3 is CASSLDGLEQYF. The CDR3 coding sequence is TGTGCCAGCAGCTTAGACGGACTAGAGCAGTACTTC.

CDR3 sequence (DNA): TGTGCCAGTTCGTCAGGGCACTATAGCAATCAGCCCCAGCATTTT. Its translation is CASSSGHYSNQPQHF. The chain carries TRBV19 and TRBJ1-5, with D perhaps TRBD1 (5 bases). The CDR3 totals 15 residues. V was shortened by 8 bases and J by 0 bases, with 14 bases between the two germline ends. Per germline, CDR1 LNHDA and CDR2 SQIVND (reference sequence).

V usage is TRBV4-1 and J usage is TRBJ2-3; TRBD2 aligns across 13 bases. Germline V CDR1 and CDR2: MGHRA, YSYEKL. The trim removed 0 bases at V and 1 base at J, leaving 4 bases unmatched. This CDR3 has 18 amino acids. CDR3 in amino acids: CASSQESTSGGRTDTQYF. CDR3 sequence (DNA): TGCGCCAGCAGCCAAGAATCGACTAGCGGGGGGCGCACAGATACGCAGTATTTT.

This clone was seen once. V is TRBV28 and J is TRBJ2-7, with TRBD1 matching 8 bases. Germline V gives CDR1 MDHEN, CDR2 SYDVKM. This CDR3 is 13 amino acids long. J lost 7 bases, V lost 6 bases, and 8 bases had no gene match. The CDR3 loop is CASRQTGAGEQYF. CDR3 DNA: TGTGCCAGCAGGCAGACAGGGGCGGGTGAGCAGTACTTC.

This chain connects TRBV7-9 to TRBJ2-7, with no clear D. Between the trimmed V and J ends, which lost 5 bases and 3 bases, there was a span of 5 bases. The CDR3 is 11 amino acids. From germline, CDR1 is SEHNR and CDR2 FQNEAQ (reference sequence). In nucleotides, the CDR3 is TGTGCCAGCAGCCCAGGCTACGAGCAGTACTTC. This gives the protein CASSPGYEQYF.

The CDR3 DNA reads TGTGCCAGCCGAAGGCGGGGGCAAGGAAGGGACAATCAGCCCCAGCATTTT. It is translated as CASRRRGQGRDNQPQHF. The genes are TRBV2 and TRBJ1-5; D is perhaps TRBD1 (6 bases). Germline assignment: CDR1 SNHLY and CDR2 FYNNEI. The V gene lost 8 bases and the J gene lost 3 bases, with 23 bases spanning the gap. The CDR3 has 17 amino acids.

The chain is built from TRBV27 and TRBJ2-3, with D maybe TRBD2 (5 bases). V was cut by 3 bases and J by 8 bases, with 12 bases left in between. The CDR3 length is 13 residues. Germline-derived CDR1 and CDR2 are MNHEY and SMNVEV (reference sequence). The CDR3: CASSLRGIGTQYF. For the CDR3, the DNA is TGTGCCAGCAGTTTGCGAGGGATCGGTACGCAGTATTTT.

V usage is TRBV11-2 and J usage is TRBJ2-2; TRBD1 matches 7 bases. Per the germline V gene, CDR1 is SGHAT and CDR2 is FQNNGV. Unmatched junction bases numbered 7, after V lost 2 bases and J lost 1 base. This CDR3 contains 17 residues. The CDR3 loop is CASSLIRGLWNTGELFF. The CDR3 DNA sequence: TGTGCCAGCAGCTTAATAAGGGGGCTGTGGAACACCGGGGAGCTGTTTTTT.

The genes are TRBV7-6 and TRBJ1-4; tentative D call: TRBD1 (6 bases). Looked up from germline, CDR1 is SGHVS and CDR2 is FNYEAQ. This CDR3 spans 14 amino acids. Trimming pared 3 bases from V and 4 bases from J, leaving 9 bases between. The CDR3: CASSLIGGNEKLFF. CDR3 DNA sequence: TGTGCCAGCAGCTTGATAGGGGGTAATGAAAAACTGTTTTTT.

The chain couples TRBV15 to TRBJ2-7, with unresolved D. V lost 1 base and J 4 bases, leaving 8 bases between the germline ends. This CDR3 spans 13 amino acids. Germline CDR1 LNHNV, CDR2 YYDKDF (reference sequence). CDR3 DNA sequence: TGTGCCACCAGCAGAGGGCGGTCTTACGAGCAGTACTTC. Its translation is CATSRGRSYEQYF.

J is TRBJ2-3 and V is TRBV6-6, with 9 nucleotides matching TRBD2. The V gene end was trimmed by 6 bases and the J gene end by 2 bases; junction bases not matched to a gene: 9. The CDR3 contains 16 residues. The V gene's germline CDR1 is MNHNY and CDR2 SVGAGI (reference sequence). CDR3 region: CASRDNLAGITDTQYF. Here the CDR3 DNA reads TGTGCCAGCAGGGATAATCTAGCGGGAATCACAGATACGCAGTATTTT.

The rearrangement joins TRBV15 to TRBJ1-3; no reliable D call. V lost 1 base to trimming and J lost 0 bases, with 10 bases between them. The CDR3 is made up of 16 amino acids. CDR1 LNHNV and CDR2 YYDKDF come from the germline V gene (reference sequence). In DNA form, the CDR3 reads TGTGCCACCAGCAGAGTCGAGCTGTACTCTGGAAACACCATATATTTT. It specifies CATSRVELYSGNTIYF.